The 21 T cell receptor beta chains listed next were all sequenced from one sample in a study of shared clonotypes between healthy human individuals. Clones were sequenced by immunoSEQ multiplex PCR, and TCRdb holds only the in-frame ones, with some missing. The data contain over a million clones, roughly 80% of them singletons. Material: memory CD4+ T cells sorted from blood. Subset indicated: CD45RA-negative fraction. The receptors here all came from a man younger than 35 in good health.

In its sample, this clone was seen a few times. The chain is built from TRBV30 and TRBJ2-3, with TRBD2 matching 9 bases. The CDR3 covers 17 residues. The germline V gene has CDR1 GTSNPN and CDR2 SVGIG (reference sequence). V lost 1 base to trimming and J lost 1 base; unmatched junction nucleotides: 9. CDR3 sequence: CAWSAGTSRTGTDTQYF. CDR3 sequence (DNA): TGTGCCTGGAGTGCCGGGACTAGCCGAACCGGCACAGATACGCAGTATTTT.

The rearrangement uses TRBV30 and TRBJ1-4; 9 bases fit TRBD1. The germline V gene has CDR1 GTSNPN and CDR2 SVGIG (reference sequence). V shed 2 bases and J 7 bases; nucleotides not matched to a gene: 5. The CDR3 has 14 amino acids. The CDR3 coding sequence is TGTGCCTGGAGTCCGGGACAGGGAAGTGAAAAACTGTTTTTT. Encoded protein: CAWSPGQGSEKLFF.

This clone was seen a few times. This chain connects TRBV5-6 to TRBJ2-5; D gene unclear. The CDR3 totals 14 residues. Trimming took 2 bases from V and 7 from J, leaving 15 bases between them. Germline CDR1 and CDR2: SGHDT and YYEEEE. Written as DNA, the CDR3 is TGTGCCAGCAGCTTAGACGTAGTAACGGGGACCCAGTACTTC. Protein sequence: CASSLDVVTGTQYF.

CDR3: CAISVAGDSGNTIYF. In DNA form, the CDR3 reads TGTGCCATCAGTGTCGCGGGCGACTCTGGAAACACCATATATTTT. This chain links TRBV10-3 with TRBJ1-3; D uncertain. The CDR3 has 15 residues. From germline, CDR1 is ENHRY and CDR2 SYGVKD. V lost 4 bases and J 0 bases, leaving 10 bases between the germline ends.

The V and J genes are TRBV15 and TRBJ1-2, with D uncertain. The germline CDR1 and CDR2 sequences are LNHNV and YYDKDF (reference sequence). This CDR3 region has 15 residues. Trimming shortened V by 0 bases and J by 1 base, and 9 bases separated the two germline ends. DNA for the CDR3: TGTGCCACCAGCAGAGAGGCACAGTTTAACTATGGCTACACCTTC. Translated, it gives CATSREAQFNYGYTF.

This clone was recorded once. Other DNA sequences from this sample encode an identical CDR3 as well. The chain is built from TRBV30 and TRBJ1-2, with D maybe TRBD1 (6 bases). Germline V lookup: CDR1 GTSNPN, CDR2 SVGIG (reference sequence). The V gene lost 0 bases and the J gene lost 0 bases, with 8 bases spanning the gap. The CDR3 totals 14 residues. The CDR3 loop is CAWSVQGSNYGYTF. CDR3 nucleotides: TGTGCCTGGAGTGTACAGGGTTCTAACTATGGCTACACCTTC.

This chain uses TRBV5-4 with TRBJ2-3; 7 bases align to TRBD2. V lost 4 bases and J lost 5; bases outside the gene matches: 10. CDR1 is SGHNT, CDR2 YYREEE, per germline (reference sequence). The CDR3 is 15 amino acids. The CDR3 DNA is TGTGCCAGCAGCGTGGAGGGTTGGGGGGGAGATACGCAGTATTTT. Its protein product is CASSVEGWGGDTQYF. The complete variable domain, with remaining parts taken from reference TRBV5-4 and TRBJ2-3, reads ETGVTQSPTHLIKTRGQQVTLRCSSQSGHNTVSWYQQALGQGPQFIFQYYREEENGRGNFPPRFSGLQFPNYSSELNVNALELDDSALYLCASSVEGWGGDTQYFGPGTRLTVL.

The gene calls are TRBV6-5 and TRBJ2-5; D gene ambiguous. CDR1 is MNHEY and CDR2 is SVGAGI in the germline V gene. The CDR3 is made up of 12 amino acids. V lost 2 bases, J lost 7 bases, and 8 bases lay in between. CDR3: CASSYPSGTQYF. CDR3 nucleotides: TGTGCCAGCAGTTACCCCTCTGGGACCCAGTACTTC.

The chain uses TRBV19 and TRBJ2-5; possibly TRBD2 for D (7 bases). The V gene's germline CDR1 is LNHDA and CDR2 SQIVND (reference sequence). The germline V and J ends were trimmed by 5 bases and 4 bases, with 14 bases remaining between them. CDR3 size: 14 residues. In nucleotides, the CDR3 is TGTGCCAGTAGTTCTGGACAGCGGGGAGAGACCCAGTACTTC. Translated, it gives CASSSGQRGETQYF.

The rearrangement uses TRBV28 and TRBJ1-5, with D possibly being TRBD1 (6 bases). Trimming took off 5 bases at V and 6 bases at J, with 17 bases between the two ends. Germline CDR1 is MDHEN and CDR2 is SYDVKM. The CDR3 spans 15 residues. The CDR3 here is CASSPTGTNAQPQHF. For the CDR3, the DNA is TGTGCCAGCAGTCCGACTGGGACAAATGCTCAGCCCCAGCATTTT.

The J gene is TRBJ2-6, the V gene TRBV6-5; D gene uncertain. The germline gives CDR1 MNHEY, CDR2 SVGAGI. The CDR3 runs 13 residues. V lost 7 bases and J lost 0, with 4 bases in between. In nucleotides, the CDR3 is TGTGCCAGCACTGTCTCTGGGGCCAACGTCCTGACTTTC. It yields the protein CASTVSGANVLTF.

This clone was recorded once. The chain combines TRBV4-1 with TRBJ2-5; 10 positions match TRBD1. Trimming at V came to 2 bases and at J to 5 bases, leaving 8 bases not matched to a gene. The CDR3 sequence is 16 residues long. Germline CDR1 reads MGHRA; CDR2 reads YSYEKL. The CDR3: CASSQPDRGREETQYF. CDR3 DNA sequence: TGCGCCAGCAGCCAACCAGACAGGGGGCGAGAGGAGACCCAGTACTTC.

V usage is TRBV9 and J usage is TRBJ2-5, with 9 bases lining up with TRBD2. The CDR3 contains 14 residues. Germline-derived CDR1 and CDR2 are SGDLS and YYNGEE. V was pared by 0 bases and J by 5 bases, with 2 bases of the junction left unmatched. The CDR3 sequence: CASSVAGLAETQYF. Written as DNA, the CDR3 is TGTGCCAGCAGCGTAGCCGGACTAGCGGAGACCCAGTACTTC.

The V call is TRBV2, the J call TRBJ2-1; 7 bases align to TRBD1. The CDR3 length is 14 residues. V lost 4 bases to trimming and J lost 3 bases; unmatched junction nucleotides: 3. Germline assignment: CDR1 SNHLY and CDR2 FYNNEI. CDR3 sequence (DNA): TGTGCCAGCAGTGGACAGGGCCTCTACAATGAGCAGTTCTTC. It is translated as CASSGQGLYNEQFF.

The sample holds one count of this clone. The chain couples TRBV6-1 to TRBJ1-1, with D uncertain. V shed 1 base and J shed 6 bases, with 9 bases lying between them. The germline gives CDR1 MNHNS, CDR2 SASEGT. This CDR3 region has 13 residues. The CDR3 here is CASSEDWASEAFF. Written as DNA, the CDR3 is TGTGCCAGCAGTGAAGACTGGGCGTCTGAAGCTTTCTTT.

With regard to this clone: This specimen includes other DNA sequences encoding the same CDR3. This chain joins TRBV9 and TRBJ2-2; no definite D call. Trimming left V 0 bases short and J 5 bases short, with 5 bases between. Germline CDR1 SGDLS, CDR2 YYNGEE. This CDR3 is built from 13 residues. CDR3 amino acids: CASSVDQTGELFF. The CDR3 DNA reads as TGTGCCAGCAGCGTAGACCAAACCGGGGAGCTGTTTTTT.

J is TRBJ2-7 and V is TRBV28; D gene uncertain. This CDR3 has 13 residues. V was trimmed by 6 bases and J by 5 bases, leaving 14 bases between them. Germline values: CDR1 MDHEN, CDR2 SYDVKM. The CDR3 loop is CASSSPGRDEQYF. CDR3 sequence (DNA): TGTGCCAGCAGCTCCCCCGGACGGGACGAGCAGTACTTC.

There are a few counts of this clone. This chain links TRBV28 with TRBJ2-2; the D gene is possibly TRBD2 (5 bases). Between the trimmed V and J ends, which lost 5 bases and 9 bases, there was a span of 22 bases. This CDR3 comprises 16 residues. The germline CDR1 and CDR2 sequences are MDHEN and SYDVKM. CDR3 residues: CASSPRMRFGDRELFF. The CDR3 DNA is TGTGCCAGCAGTCCCCGGATGAGGTTCGGGGATCGGGAGCTGTTTTTT.

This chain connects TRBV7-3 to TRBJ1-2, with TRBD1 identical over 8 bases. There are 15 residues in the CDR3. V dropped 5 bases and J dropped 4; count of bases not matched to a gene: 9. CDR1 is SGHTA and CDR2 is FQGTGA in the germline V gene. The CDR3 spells CASSLDRDIGYGYTF. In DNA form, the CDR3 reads TGTGCCAGCAGCCTGGACAGGGACATCGGCTATGGCTACACCTTC.

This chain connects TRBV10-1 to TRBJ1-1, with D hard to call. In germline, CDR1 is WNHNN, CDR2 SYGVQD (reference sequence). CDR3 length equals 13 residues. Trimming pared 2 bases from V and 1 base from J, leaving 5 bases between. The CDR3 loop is CASSEGWNTEAFF. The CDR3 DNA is TGCGCCAGCAGTGAGGGCTGGAACACTGAAGCTTTCTTT.

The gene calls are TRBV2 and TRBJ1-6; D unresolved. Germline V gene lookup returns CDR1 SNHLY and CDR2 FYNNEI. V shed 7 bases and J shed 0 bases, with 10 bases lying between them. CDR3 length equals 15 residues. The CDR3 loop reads CASIGESSYNSPLHF. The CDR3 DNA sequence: TGTGCCAGCATTGGGGAGAGCTCCTATAATTCACCCCTCCACTTT.